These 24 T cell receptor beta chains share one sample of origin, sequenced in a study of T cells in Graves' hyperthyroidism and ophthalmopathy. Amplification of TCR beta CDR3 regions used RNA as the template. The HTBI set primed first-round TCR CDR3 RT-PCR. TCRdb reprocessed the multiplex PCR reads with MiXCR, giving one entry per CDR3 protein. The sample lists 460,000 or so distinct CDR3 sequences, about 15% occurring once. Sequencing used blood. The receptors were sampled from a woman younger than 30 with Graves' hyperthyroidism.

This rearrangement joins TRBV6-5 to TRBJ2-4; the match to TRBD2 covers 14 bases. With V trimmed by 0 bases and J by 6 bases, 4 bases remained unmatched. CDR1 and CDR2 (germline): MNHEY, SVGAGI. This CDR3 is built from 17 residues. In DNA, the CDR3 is TGTGCCAGCAGTTACTCGGGGACTAGCGGGAGTCGAAACATTCAGTACTTC. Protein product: CASSYSGTSGSRNIQYF.

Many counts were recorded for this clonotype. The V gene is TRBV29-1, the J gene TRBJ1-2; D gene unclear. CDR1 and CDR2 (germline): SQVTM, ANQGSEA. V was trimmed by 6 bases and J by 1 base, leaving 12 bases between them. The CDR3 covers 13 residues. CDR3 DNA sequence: TGCAGCGTACAGCCTGGTGTTAACTATGGCTACACCTTC. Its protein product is CSVQPGVNYGYTF.

CDR3 nucleotides: TGTGCCAGCAGCTTGGAACACCGTAGCGGGAGAAGGGGAGATACGCAGTATTTT. Encoded protein: CASSLEHRSGRRGDTQYF. The chain joins TRBV5-6 to TRBJ2-3; 9 bases fit TRBD2. Per the germline V gene, CDR1 is SGHDT and CDR2 is YYEEEE. The CDR3 loop spans 18 amino acids. With 0 bases clipped from V and 5 bases from J, the junction kept 13 bases outside the gene matches.

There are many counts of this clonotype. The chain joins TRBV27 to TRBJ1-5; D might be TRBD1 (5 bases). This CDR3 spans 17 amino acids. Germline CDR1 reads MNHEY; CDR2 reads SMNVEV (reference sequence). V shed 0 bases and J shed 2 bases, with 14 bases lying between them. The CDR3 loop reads CASSLSGGARGNQPQHF. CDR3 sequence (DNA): TGTGCCAGCAGTTTATCTGGTGGGGCGCGAGGCAATCAGCCCCAGCATTTT.

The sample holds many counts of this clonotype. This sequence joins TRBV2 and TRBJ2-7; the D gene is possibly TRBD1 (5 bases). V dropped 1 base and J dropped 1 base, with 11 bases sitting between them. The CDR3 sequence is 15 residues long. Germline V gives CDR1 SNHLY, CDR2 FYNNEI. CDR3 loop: CASSEDWGPSYEQYF. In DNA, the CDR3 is TGTGCCAGCAGTGAAGACTGGGGCCCTTCCTACGAGCAGTACTTC.

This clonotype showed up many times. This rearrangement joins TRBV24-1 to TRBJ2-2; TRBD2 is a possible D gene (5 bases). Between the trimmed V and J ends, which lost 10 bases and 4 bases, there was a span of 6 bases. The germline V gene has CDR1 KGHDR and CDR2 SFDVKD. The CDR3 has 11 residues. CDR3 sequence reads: CATEGTGELFF. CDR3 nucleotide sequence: TGTGCCACTGAGGGCACCGGGGAGCTGTTTTTT.

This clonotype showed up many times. The CDR3 loop reads CASSLAGDTDTQYF. The CDR3 DNA follows: TGTGCCAGCAGTTTAGCGGGAGACACAGATACGCAGTATTTT. This chain joins TRBV12-3 or TRBV12-4 and TRBJ2-3; tentatively, D is TRBD2 (5 bases). The CDR3 covers 14 residues. Between the trimmed V and J ends, which lost 0 bases and 2 bases, there was a span of 6 bases.

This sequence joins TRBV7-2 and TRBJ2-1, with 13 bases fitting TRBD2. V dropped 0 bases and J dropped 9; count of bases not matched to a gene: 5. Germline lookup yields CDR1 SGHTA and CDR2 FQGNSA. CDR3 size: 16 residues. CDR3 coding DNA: TGTGCCAGCAGCTTAGCGCCGGGACTAGCGGGATCTGAGCAGTTCTTC. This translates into CASSLAPGLAGSEQFF.

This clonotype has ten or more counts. The CDR3 spells CASGFLTRESSYEQYV. The CDR3 coding sequence is TGTGCTAGTGGTTTCCTTACTCGGGAGAGCTCCTACGAGCAGTACGTC. The chain uses TRBV12-5 and TRBJ2-7; tentatively, D is TRBD2 (6 bases). Trimming shortened V by 3 bases and J by 0 bases, and 15 bases separated the two germline ends. In germline, CDR1 is LGHNT, CDR2 FRNRAP. The CDR3 spans 16 residues.

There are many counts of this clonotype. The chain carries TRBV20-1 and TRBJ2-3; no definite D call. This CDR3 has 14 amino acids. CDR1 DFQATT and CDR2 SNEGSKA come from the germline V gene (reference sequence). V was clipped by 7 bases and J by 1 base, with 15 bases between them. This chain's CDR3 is CSVSPPARTDTQYF. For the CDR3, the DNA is TGCAGTGTCAGCCCCCCGGCCCGCACAGATACGCAGTATTTT.

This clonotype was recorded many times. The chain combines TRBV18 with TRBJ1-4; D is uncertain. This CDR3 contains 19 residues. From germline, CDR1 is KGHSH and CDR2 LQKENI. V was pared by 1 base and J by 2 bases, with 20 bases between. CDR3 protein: CASSPRAAGDPATNEKLFF. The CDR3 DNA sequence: TGTGCCAGCTCACCACGCGCAGCGGGTGACCCTGCCACTAATGAAAAACTGTTTTTT.

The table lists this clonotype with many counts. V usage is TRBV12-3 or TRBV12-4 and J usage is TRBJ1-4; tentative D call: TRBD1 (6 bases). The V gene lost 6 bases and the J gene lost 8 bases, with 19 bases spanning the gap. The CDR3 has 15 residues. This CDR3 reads CASRSQGQGQEKLFF. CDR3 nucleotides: TGTGCCAGCAGATCTCAGGGGCAGGGGCAGGAAAAACTGTTTTTT.

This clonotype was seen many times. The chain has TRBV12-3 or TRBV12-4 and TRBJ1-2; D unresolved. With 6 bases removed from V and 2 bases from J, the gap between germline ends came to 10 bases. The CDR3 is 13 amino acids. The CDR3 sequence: CASRDVRNYGYTF. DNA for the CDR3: TGTGCCAGCAGGGACGTTAGAAACTATGGCTACACCTTC.

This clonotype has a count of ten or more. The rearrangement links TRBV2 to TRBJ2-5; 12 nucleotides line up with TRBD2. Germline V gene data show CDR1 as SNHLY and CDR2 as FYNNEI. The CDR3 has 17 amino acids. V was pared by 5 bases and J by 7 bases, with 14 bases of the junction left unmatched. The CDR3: CASSFPRTSGTGRTQYF. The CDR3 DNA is TGTGCCAGCAGTTTCCCGAGGACTAGCGGGACCGGGCGGACCCAGTACTTC. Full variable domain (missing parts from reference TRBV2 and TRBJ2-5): EPEVTQTPSHQVTQMGQEVILRCVPISNHLYFYWYRQILGQKVEFLVSFYNNEISEKSEIFDDQFSVERPDGSNFTLKIRSTKLEDSAMYFCASSFPRTSGTGRTQYFGPGTRLLVL.

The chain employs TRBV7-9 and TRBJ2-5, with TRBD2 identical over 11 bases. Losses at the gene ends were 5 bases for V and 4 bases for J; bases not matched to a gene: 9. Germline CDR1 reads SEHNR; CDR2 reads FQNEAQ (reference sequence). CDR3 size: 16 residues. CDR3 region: CASSLNLAGGGETQYF. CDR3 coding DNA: TGTGCCAGCAGCCTAAATCTAGCGGGAGGAGGAGAGACCCAGTACTTC.

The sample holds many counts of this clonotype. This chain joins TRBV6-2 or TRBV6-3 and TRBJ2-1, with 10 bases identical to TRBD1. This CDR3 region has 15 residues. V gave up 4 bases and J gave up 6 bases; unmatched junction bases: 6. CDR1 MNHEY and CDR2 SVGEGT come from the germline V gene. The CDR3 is CASSFGTGVGNEQFF. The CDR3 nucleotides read TGTGCCAGCAGTTTCGGGACAGGGGTAGGCAATGAGCAGTTCTTC.

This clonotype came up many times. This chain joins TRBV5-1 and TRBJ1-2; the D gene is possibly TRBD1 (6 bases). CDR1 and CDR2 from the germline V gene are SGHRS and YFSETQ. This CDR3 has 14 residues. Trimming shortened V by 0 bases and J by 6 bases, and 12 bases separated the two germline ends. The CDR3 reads CASSLATAGDGYTF. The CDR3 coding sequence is TGCGCCAGCAGCTTGGCAACGGCAGGGGATGGCTACACCTTC.

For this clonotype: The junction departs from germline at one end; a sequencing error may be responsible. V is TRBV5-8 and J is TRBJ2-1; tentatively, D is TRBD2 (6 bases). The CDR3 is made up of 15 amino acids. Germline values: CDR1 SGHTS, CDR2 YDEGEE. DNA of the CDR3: TGTGCCAGCAACTTGGACGGGAGCTCCTACAATGAGCAGTTCTTC. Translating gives CASNLDGSSYNEQFF.

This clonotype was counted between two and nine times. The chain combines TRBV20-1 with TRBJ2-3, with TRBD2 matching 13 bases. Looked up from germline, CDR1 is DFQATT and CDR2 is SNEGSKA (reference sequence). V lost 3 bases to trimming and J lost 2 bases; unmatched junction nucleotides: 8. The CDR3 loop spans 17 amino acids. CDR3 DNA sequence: TGCAGTGCTAGCCCCCCGGGACTAGCGGGAAACACAGATACGCAGTATTTT. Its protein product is CSASPPGLAGNTDTQYF.

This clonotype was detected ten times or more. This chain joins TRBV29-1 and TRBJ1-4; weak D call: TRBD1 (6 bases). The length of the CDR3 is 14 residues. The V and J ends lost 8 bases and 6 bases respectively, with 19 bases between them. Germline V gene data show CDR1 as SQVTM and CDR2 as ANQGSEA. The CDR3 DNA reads TGCAGCCCCCCCAAGGGGGACGGGGATGAAAAACTGTTTTTT. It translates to CSPPKGDGDEKLFF.

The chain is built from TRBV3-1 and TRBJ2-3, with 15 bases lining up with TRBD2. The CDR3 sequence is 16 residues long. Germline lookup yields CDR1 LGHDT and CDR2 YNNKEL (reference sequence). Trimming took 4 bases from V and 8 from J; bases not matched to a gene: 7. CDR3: CASSLGLAGGIGTQYF. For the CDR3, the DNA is TGTGCCAGCAGCCTGGGACTAGCGGGAGGTATAGGTACGCAGTATTTT.

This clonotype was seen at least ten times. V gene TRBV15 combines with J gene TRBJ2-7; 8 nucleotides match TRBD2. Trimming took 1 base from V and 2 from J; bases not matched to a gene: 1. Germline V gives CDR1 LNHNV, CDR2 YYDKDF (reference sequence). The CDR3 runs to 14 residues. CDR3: CATSRGGLAYEQYF. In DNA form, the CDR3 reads TGTGCCACCAGCAGAGGGGGACTAGCCTACGAGCAGTACTTC.

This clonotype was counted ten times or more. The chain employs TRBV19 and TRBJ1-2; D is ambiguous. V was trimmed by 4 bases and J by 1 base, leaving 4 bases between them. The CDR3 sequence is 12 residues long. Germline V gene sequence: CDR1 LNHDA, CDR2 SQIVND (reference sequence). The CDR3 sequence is CASSRYNYGYTF. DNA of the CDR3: TGTGCCAGTAGTAGGTATAACTATGGCTACACCTTC.

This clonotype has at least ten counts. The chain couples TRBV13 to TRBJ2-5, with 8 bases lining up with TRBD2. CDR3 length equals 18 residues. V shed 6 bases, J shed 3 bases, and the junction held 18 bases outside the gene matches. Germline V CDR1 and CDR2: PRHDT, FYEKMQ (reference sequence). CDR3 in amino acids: CASSFGRSGRFLEETQYF. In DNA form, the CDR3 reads TGTGCCAGCAGTTTCGGAAGGAGCGGGAGATTCTTAGAAGAGACCCAGTACTTC.